These 26 T cell receptor beta chains originate from one sample sequenced in a study of OX40 agonist ivuxolimab in advanced cancers. The assay was immunoSEQ multiplex PCR, and TCRdb's table has in-frame clones only and misses some. The sample contains tens of thousands of clones, 89% of which appear only once. Source: CD4+ or CD8+ T cells sorted from blood, taken in a trial of the OX40 agonist ivuxolimab. The receptors derive from an adult with an advanced solid tumor such as melanoma, head and neck, liver or kidney cancer.

The CDR3 protein is CASSYAALLPGNTIYF. In DNA form, the CDR3 reads TGTGCCAGCAGTTACGCAGCCCTGCTTCCTGGAAACACCATATATTTT. The genes are TRBV6-5 and TRBJ1-3; D unresolved. The CDR3 loop spans 16 amino acids. Per germline, CDR1 MNHEY and CDR2 SVGAGI. V lost 2 bases and J lost 2, with 13 bases in between.

This rearrangement joins TRBV5-5 to TRBJ1-1, with 8 positions matching TRBD1. The CDR3 has 15 residues. After removal of 2 bases from V and 1 base from J, the junction contained 4 bases not matched to a gene. Germline assignment: CDR1 SGHKS and CDR2 YYEKEE (reference sequence). The CDR3 nucleotides are TGTGCCAGCAGCTTTGGGACAGGCAGGAACACTGAAGCTTTCTTT. It encodes CASSFGTGRNTEAFF. The full variable domain, its missing parts supplied by reference TRBV5-5 and TRBJ1-1, is DAGVTQSPTHLIKTRGQQVTLRCSPISGHKSVSWYQQVLGQGPQFIFQYYEKEERGRGNFPDRFSARQFPNYSSELNVNALLLGDSALYLCASSFGTGRNTEAFFGQGTRLTVV.

In its sample, this clone was seen a few times. This chain uses TRBV5-1 with TRBJ1-1; possible D gene TRBD1, 6 bases. The germline V and J ends were trimmed by 4 bases and 1 base, with 11 bases remaining between them. Germline values: CDR1 SGHRS, CDR2 YFSETQ. The CDR3 is 14 amino acids. The CDR3 DNA reads TGCGCCAGCAGCCAGGGGCAGCCGAACACTGAAGCTTTCTTT. Protein product: CASSQGQPNTEAFF.

The chain links TRBV5-1 to TRBJ2-7; 11 bases match TRBD1. CDR1 SGHRS and CDR2 YFSETQ come from the germline V gene. After removal of 4 bases from V and 0 bases from J, the junction contained 0 bases not matched to a gene. The CDR3 is 14 residues long. The CDR3 sequence: CASSGTGGSYEQYF. The CDR3 DNA sequence: TGCGCCAGCAGCGGGACAGGGGGCTCCTACGAGCAGTACTTC.

The chain carries TRBV5-1 and TRBJ1-1; D call uncertain. The CDR3 extends over 13 amino acids. Germline V gene lookup returns CDR1 SGHRS and CDR2 YFSETQ. V lost 2 bases to trimming and J lost 6 bases, with 11 bases between them. The CDR3 protein is CASSFTEDSEAFF. DNA of the CDR3: TGCGCCAGCAGCTTCACAGAAGACTCTGAAGCTTTCTTT. Full variable domain (remainder filled in from reference TRBV5-1 and TRBJ1-1): KAGVTQTPRYLIKTRGQQVTLSCSPISGHRSVSWYQQTPGQGLQFLFEYFSETQRNKGNFPGRFSGRQFSNSRSEMNVSTLELGDSALYLCASSFTEDSEAFFGQGTRLTVV.

The chain carries TRBV27 and TRBJ1-2; possible D gene TRBD1, 5 bases. The germline CDR1 and CDR2 sequences are MNHEY and SMNVEV (reference sequence). The CDR3 runs to 14 residues. The V gene lost 4 bases and the J gene lost 7 bases, with 16 bases spanning the gap. CDR3 DNA sequence: TGTGCCAGCAGTTCAACCCCGGGGGGAATTGGCTACACCTTC. Amino acids: CASSSTPGGIGYTF.

The gene calls are TRBV7-9 and TRBJ2-2; D may be TRBD2 (6 bases). The V and J ends lost 5 bases and 9 bases respectively, with 10 bases between them. Per germline, CDR1 SEHNR and CDR2 FQNEAQ (reference sequence). This CDR3 region has 12 residues. For the CDR3, the DNA is TGTGCCAGCAGCCGACTAGGCCGGGAGCTGTTTTTT. Translation gives CASSRLGRELFF.

The V and J genes are TRBV19 and TRBJ2-5; D unresolved. The J call may be in error: the DNA end matches TRBJ2-7 better. Looked up from germline, CDR1 is LNHDA and CDR2 is SQIVND (reference sequence). The length of the CDR3 is 16 residues. This CDR3 is CASSVIPFGSFYEQYF. The CDR3 DNA sequence: TGTGCCAGCTCCGTCATCCCCTTTGGGTCGTTCTACGAGCAGTACTTC.

This clone appeared once. The J gene is TRBJ2-1, the V gene TRBV5-1; tentatively, D is TRBD1 or TRBD2 (5 bases each). With 3 bases removed from V and 6 bases from J, the gap between germline ends came to 10 bases. The CDR3 covers 13 residues. From germline, CDR1 is SGHRS and CDR2 YFSETQ. The CDR3: CASSWAGTNEQFF. The CDR3 DNA reads as TGCGCCAGCAGCTGGGCAGGGACCAATGAGCAGTTCTTC.

The chain carries TRBV20-1 and TRBJ1-1; D call uncertain. Germline V gene sequence: CDR1 DFQATT, CDR2 SNEGSKA (reference sequence). The CDR3 has 10 residues. Trimming pared 3 bases from V and 7 bases from J, leaving 6 bases between. CDR3 sequence reads: CSARGVEAFF. In nucleotides, the CDR3 is TGCAGTGCTAGGGGCGTTGAAGCTTTCTTT.

This clone was seen more than once but under ten times. V and J are TRBV7-3 and TRBJ2-7, with 8 bases matching TRBD1. Per germline, CDR1 SGHTA and CDR2 FQGTGA. This CDR3 region has 12 residues. V was clipped by 8 bases and J by 6 bases; unmatched bases: 6. The CDR3 DNA reads as TGTGCCAGCGGCAGGGGGCAGGGCGAGCAGTACTTC. It is translated as CASGRGQGEQYF.

This chain joins TRBV28 and TRBJ1-1; D ambiguous. Germline CDR1 is MDHEN and CDR2 is SYDVKM. The V end lost 0 bases, the J end lost 9 bases, and 8 bases lay between the germline ends. The CDR3 covers 12 residues. The CDR3 DNA follows: TGTGCCAGCAGTTTATGGGACCACAAAGCTTTCTTT. This encodes CASSLWDHKAFF. The full variable domain, rest sourced from reference TRBV28 and TRBJ1-1, is DVKVTQSSRYLVKRTGEKVFLECVQDMDHENMFWYRQDPGLGLRLIYFSYDVKMKEKGDIPEGYSVSREKKERFSLILESASTNQTSMYLCASSLWDHKAFFGQGTRLTVV.

The chain employs TRBV18 and TRBJ1-3; D gene unclear. This CDR3 region has 18 residues. Germline loops: CDR1 KGHSH, CDR2 LQKENI. With 2 bases removed from V and 0 bases from J, the gap between germline ends came to 17 bases. CDR3 protein: CASSPSTGNYNSGNTIYF. DNA of the CDR3: TGTGCCAGCTCACCAAGCACGGGGAACTACAACTCTGGAAACACCATATATTTT.

This clone appeared once. The chain couples TRBV6-1 to TRBJ2-1; 9 nucleotides match TRBD1. Germline V gene data show CDR1 as MNHNS and CDR2 as SASEGT. Trimming at V came to 6 bases and at J to 7 bases, leaving 7 bases not matched to a gene. The CDR3 has 14 residues. The CDR3 DNA is TGTGCCAGCAGCTTGGACAGGGGTAGAAATGAGCAGTTCTTC. Its protein is CASSLDRGRNEQFF.

The chain has TRBV9 and TRBJ2-7, with TRBD1 matching 9 bases. The junction had 5 bases not matched to a gene; V was cut back by 0 bases and J by 7 bases. The CDR3 is 14 residues long. Germline CDR1 is SGDLS and CDR2 is YYNGEE. CDR3 in amino acids: CASSVAGQGEEQYF. The CDR3 bases are TGTGCCAGCAGCGTAGCGGGACAGGGTGAAGAGCAGTACTTC.

For the CDR3, the DNA is TGTGCCAGCAGTGAAGTAGGAGGGACTGGAAACACCATATATTTT. Amino acid sequence: CASSEVGGTGNTIYF. V is TRBV6-1 and J is TRBJ1-3, with D hard to call. Deletions cut 1 base from V and 2 bases from J, with 9 bases between. In germline, CDR1 is MNHNS, CDR2 SASEGT. This CDR3 is 15 amino acids long.

The chain combines TRBV11-2 with TRBJ2-7; the match to TRBD2 covers 9 bases. The V gene's germline CDR1 is SGHAT and CDR2 FQNNGV. V lost 2 bases to trimming and J lost 0 bases; unmatched junction nucleotides: 11. The CDR3 runs to 18 residues. The CDR3 protein is CASSLLGFFSGSSYEQYF. For the CDR3, the DNA is TGTGCCAGCAGCTTACTGGGTTTTTTTAGCGGGAGCTCCTACGAGCAGTACTTC.

The V and J genes are TRBV5-6 and TRBJ2-5, with D maybe TRBD2 (5 bases). Trimming took 2 bases from V and 4 from J, leaving 12 bases between them. This CDR3 has 14 amino acids. CDR1 is SGHDT and CDR2 is YYEEEE in the germline V gene. CDR3 residues: CASSLGLGPETQYF. The CDR3 nucleotides are TGTGCCAGCAGCTTAGGACTTGGCCCAGAGACCCAGTACTTC.

The V gene is TRBV5-5, the J gene TRBJ2-7; the D gene is possibly TRBD2 (6 bases). The CDR3 runs to 14 residues. In germline, CDR1 is SGHKS, CDR2 YYEKEE (reference sequence). Trimming took 5 bases from V and 2 from J, leaving 14 bases between them. CDR3 DNA sequence: TGTGCCAGCAGTTTAAGGGGACTTACCTACGAGCAGTACTTC. Translation gives CASSLRGLTYEQYF.

This clone showed up just once. V usage is TRBV11-2 and J usage is TRBJ2-3, with D perhaps matching TRBD1 or TRBD2 (5 bases each). The length of the CDR3 is 14 residues. CDR1 is SGHAT and CDR2 is FQNNGV in the germline V gene. V was clipped by 4 bases and J by 9 bases, with 17 bases between them. The CDR3 spells CASSSTTGPVTQYF. The CDR3 DNA reads as TGTGCCAGCAGCTCGACCACGGGGCCGGTGACGCAGTATTTT. The whole variable domain, remainder taken from reference TRBV11-2 and TRBJ2-3, is EAGVAQSPRYKIIEKRQSVAFWCNPISGHATLYWYQQILGQGPKLLIQFQNNGVVDDSQLPKDRFSAERLKGVDSTLKIQPAKLEDSAVYLCASSSTTGPVTQYFGPGTRLTVL.

This clone was seen more than once but under ten times. The V gene is TRBV13, the J gene TRBJ1-5; D not resolved. With 2 bases removed from V and 10 bases from J, the gap between germline ends came to 3 bases. The germline gives CDR1 PRHDT, CDR2 FYEKMQ (reference sequence). This CDR3 contains 10 residues. The CDR3 DNA sequence: TGTGCCAGCAGCTTATTCCCCCAGCATTTT. This gives the protein CASSLFPQHF.

This chain uses TRBV6-1 with TRBJ2-7; 8 bases map to TRBD1. The CDR3 has 15 amino acids. Trimming took 6 bases from V and 6 from J; bases not matched to a gene: 13. The V gene's germline CDR1 is MNHNS and CDR2 SASEGT. As DNA, the CDR3 is TGTGCCAGCAGAGGTCGTCGGACAGGGTTGAGCGAGCAGTACTTC. This encodes CASRGRRTGLSEQYF.

This rearrangement joins TRBV19 to TRBJ1-6; perhaps TRBD1 as D (5 bases). V was trimmed by 3 bases and J by 8 bases, leaving 17 bases between them. The CDR3 length is 16 residues. Germline-derived CDR1 and CDR2 are LNHDA and SQIVND (reference sequence). This chain's CDR3 is CASSISGRGWDSPLHF. The DNA of the CDR3 is TGTGCCAGTAGTATCTCTGGCCGGGGGTGGGATTCACCCCTCCACTTT.

The CDR3: CASSFGQGTQETQYF. Written as DNA, the CDR3 is TGCGCCAGCAGCTTCGGGCAGGGGACCCAAGAGACCCAGTACTTC. The chain is built from TRBV5-1 and TRBJ2-5; tentative D call: TRBD1 (6 bases). In germline, CDR1 is SGHRS, CDR2 YFSETQ. The V end was cut by 2 bases, the J end by 1 base, with 12 bases between. This CDR3 has 15 amino acids.

The V gene is TRBV7-9, the J gene TRBJ2-2, with D perhaps TRBD1 (7 bases). The V gene's germline CDR1 is SEHNR and CDR2 FQNEAQ (reference sequence). The CDR3 totals 16 residues. V lost 1 base, J lost 6 bases, and 15 bases lay in between. The CDR3, as DNA: TGTGCCAGCAGCTTAGTCGCAGGGGGGACTGCCGGGGAGCTGTTTTTT. Its protein product is CASSLVAGGTAGELFF.

The rearrangement uses TRBV5-4 and TRBJ2-5; D gene uncertain. Trimming took off 0 bases at V and 0 bases at J, with 0 bases between the two ends. The length of the CDR3 is 12 residues. Germline V CDR1 and CDR2: SGHNT, YYREEE (reference sequence). The CDR3 nucleotides are TGTGCCAGCAGCTTGGACCAAGAGACCCAGTACTTC. Protein product: CASSLDQETQYF.